Reported below is one T cell receptor beta chain. Its matching antigen is unknown. This sample is part of a study of T cell repertoires in cytomegalovirus infection. The CDR3 totals 22 residues. Germline V gives CDR1 KGHSH, CDR2 LQKENI. V was cut by 3 bases and J by 3 bases, with 32 bases left in between. TCRdb reanalysed the reads using MiXCR and keeps one entry per CDR3 protein. This repertoire shows 750,000 to 900,000 distinct CDR3 sequences, almost 30% found once; its top ten account for around 13%. This TCR came from a human donor in good health (CMV status not recorded). Some clones in this sample may be carry-over from other donors' samples. Sequenced here: cultured CD8+ T cells from PBMCs, sampled from culture after CMV antigen stimulation. The chain carries TRBV18 and TRBJ2-2; tentatively, D is TRBD1 (5 bases). The CDR3 nucleotides read TGTGCCAGCTCACCCCCGACCACAGGTTTGGATCCCTTATCTCGCCACACCGGGGAGCTGTTTTTT. Its translation is CASSPPTTGLDPLSRHTGELFF.